The 7 T cell receptor beta chains in this list originate from one sample, sequenced in a study of blood T cell repertoires in COVID-19. Profiled with immunoSEQ multiplex PCR; TCRdb holds only in-frame clones, not every one. The data show approximately 490,000 clones, with about 85% seen just once and around 8% held by the top ten. Sample: PBMCs or T cells enriched from blood (not recorded which). The receptor source for this set is an older woman who had recovered from COVID-19.

This clone has just a few counts. Sequence at one end of the junction differs from germline and may be a read error. The sample carries other DNA sequences with the same CDR3. The chain uses TRBV12-3 or TRBV12-4 and TRBJ1-5; D is unresolved. This CDR3 contains 13 residues. CDR3 sequence reads: CASSLVGGQPQHF. The CDR3 DNA follows: TGTGCCAGCAGCTTAGTAGGAGGCCAGCCCCAGCATTTT.

V usage is TRBV29-1 and J usage is TRBJ2-3, with D unresolved. Germline CDR1 SQVTM, CDR2 ANQGSEA. V was cut by 4 bases and J by 3 bases, with 8 bases left in between. This CDR3 has 12 residues. CDR3 loop: CSVGHRTDTQYF. CDR3 DNA sequence: TGCAGCGTTGGGCACAGAACAGATACGCAGTATTTT.

This clone was picked up one time. V is TRBV28 and J is TRBJ2-2, with D possibly TRBD1 on 6 matching bases. Trimming left V 7 bases short and J 7 bases short, with 19 bases between. This CDR3 contains 15 residues. Per the germline V gene, CDR1 is MDHEN and CDR2 is SYDVKM. CDR3 in amino acids: CASNNNREGGGELFF. The CDR3 DNA reads as TGTGCCAGCAATAACAACAGGGAAGGTGGCGGGGAGCTGTTTTTT.

The V and J genes are TRBV15 and TRBJ1-1; no clear D. The ends were cut back, 0 bases at V and 6 bases at J, with 8 bases in the middle. The CDR3 loop spans 13 amino acids. Germline loops: CDR1 LNHNV, CDR2 YYDKDF (reference sequence). CDR3 DNA sequence: TGTGCCACCAGCAGAGAAGTACTGTCTGAAGCTTTCTTT. Translated, it gives CATSREVLSEAFF.

The CDR3 coding sequence is TGTGCCAGCAGCTTTCGGCGGGGGGCCGGAGATACGCAGTATTTT. As protein: CASSFRRGAGDTQYF. The chain employs TRBV11-2 and TRBJ2-3; 8 bases match TRBD2. Trimming at V came to 3 bases and at J to 5 bases, leaving 7 bases not matched to a gene. Germline-derived CDR1 and CDR2 are SGHAT and FQNNGV. The CDR3 contains 15 residues.

This clone was picked up one time. The chain joins TRBV2 to TRBJ1-6, with D tentatively TRBD1 (6 bases). CDR1 is SNHLY and CDR2 is FYNNEI in the germline V gene. The CDR3 contains 15 residues. V dropped 2 bases and J dropped 7 bases, with 12 bases sitting between them. CDR3 sequence: CASSERSGGNSPLHF. Written as DNA, the CDR3 is TGTGCCAGCAGTGAAAGATCTGGGGGCAATTCACCCCTCCACTTT.

A word on this clone: In the same sample, other DNA sequences code for this CDR3. V and J are TRBV6-4 and TRBJ1-1; maybe TRBD1 (6 bases). The germline CDR1 and CDR2 sequences are MRHNA and SNTAGT. The CDR3 runs to 15 residues. V lost 2 bases and J lost 2, with 12 bases in between. The chain's CDR3 is CASSDGRGGNTEAFF. Here the CDR3 DNA reads TGTGCCAGCAGTGACGGGAGAGGGGGTAACACTGAAGCTTTCTTT.